Detailed here is one T cell receptor beta chain. The entry originates in a study of low-dose radiotherapy and immunotherapy resistance in tumors. The overall study: Cohort 1 got 0.5 Gy per fraction every 2 weeks, 6.5 Gy in total. Cohort 2 received 1 Gy per fraction every two weeks, totaling 13 Gy over 26 weeks.

Donors received nivolumab, ipilimumab, aspirin, low-dose cyclophosphamide and low-dose radiotherapy. Unmatched junction bases numbered 5, after V lost 6 bases and J lost 1 base. Germline V gene data show CDR1 as DFQATT and CDR2 as SNEGSKA (reference sequence). This CDR3 has 14 residues. TRAV and TRBV primers primed cDNA for both TCRalpha and TCRbeta. With a constant-region primer and a V-primer adapter, TCRs were subjected to around 20 PCR cycles of amplification. The mRNA which had been isolated was amplified by in vitro transcription. One entry per CDR3 protein results from TCRdb running MiXCR on the reads. Seen here are around 7,100 distinct CDR3 sequences, about 50% observed once, and the top ten hold roughly 13%.

The genes are TRBV20-1 and TRBJ2-2; 7 nucleotides align to TRBD1. The source is a human donor with advanced metastatic prostate, ovarian, gallbladder or colorectal cancer (not recorded which). This table probably holds off-target reads from a library built for another chain. The CDR3 spells CSAKDRLNTGELFF. The CDR3 region has the DNA TGCAGTGCCAAGGACAGGCTGAACACCGGGGAGCTGTTTTTT.